Each of the 10 T cell receptor beta chains below was sequenced from the same sample in a study of T-cell reconstitution after alpha-beta-depleted transplantation in children. Researchers prepared the TCRbeta library using unique molecular identifiers, the study reports. Using its own MiXCR run on the PCR reads, TCRdb lists one record per CDR3 protein. The data hold over 150,000 distinct CDR3 sequences, with about 6% observed a single time. The sample in question was PBMCs, obtained before TCRalphabeta/CD19-depleted stem cell transplant. These receptors originate from a girl under two years old with combined immunodeficiency, due to receive a stem cell transplant.

This clonotype was counted many times. The chain carries TRBV7-9 and TRBJ2-7; 7 bases agree with TRBD1. Germline CDR1 SEHNR, CDR2 FQNEAQ (reference sequence). Trimming removed 4 bases from V and 4 bases from J; junction bases left unmatched: 7. The CDR3 contains 14 residues. The CDR3 spells CASSSAGGVYEQYF. CDR3 bases: TGTGCCAGCAGCTCCGCAGGGGGAGTGTACGAGCAGTACTTC.

This clonotype was seen ten or more times. This chain joins TRBV18 and TRBJ2-1; D is perhaps TRBD1 (7 bases). CDR1 and CDR2 from the germline V gene are KGHSH and LQKENI. The CDR3 extends over 15 amino acids. The ends were cut back, 6 bases at V and 4 bases at J, with 16 bases in the middle. The CDR3 region is CASSQGGSQYNEQFF. Here the CDR3 DNA reads TGTGCCAGCTCCCAGGGGGGCTCCCAATACAATGAGCAGTTCTTC.

This chain connects TRBV27 to TRBJ2-7; possible D gene TRBD2, 5 bases. The V gene lost 6 bases and the J gene lost 6 bases, with 15 bases spanning the gap. The CDR3 spans 13 residues. The germline CDR1 and CDR2 sequences are MNHEY and SMNVEV (reference sequence). This CDR3 is CASSPGVRREQYF. The CDR3 bases are TGTGCCAGCAGCCCCGGGGTACGGCGCGAGCAGTACTTC.

This clonotype appeared many times. J is TRBJ1-1 and V is TRBV10-3; D not resolved. V lost 0 bases, J lost 1 base, and 12 bases lay in between. This CDR3 comprises 16 residues. Germline V lookup: CDR1 ENHRY, CDR2 SYGVKD. The CDR3 reads CAISESLWSRNTEAFF. CDR3 in DNA: TGTGCCATCAGTGAGTCGTTGTGGTCCAGGAACACTGAAGCTTTCTTT.

The chain joins TRBV20-1 to TRBJ2-7; D unresolved. CDR3 size: 14 residues. V shed 6 bases and J shed 6 bases, with 21 bases lying between them. CDR1 DFQATT and CDR2 SNEGSKA come from the germline V gene (reference sequence). In DNA, the CDR3 is TGCAGTGCGAGTACGATGTCTAGGGCCCGCGAGCAGTACTTC. Translating gives CSASTMSRAREQYF.

This clonotype was recorded many times. The V call is TRBV3-1, the J call TRBJ2-7; 8 nucleotides match TRBD1. Germline assignment: CDR1 LGHDT and CDR2 YNNKEL (reference sequence). Losses at the gene ends were 3 bases for V and 3 bases for J; bases not matched to a gene: 10. The CDR3 covers 16 residues. The CDR3 protein is CASSQGQVWDSYEQYF. The CDR3, as DNA: TGTGCCAGCAGCCAGGGACAGGTTTGGGATAGCTACGAGCAGTACTTC.

This clonotype has a count of ten or more. This CDR3 is CASSVERGPGELFF. The CDR3 bases are TGTGCCAGCAGCGTCGAAAGGGGTCCCGGGGAGCTGTTTTTT. The chain employs TRBV9 and TRBJ2-2; weak D call: TRBD1 (5 bases). Trimming pared 2 bases from V and 6 bases from J, leaving 11 bases between. This CDR3 region has 14 residues. The germline V gene has CDR1 SGDLS and CDR2 YYNGEE.

This clonotype turned up a few times. The J gene is TRBJ1-2, the V gene TRBV5-1; 7 bases are shared with TRBD1. The junction had 21 bases not matched to a gene; V was cut back by 0 bases and J by 4 bases. Germline values: CDR1 SGHRS, CDR2 YFSETQ. The CDR3 sequence is 20 residues long. CDR3: CASSLEGPTGMGAIAYGYTF. The CDR3 DNA reads TGCGCCAGCAGCTTGGAGGGGCCGACAGGGATGGGGGCTATAGCCTATGGCTACACCTTC.

The rearrangement uses TRBV20-1 and TRBJ2-7; perhaps D is TRBD1 or TRBD2 (5 bases each). The germline V gene encodes CDR1 DFQATT and CDR2 SNEGSKA (reference sequence). Trimming took 5 bases from V and 2 from J, leaving 13 bases between them. There are 13 residues in the CDR3. CDR3 sequence: CSAPQGVPYEQYF. For the CDR3, the DNA is TGCAGTGCTCCTCAGGGAGTCCCCTACGAGCAGTACTTC.

This clonotype was seen many times. The gene calls are TRBV3-1 and TRBJ2-7; D remains unclear. Germline V CDR1 and CDR2: LGHDT, YNNKEL (reference sequence). The CDR3 sequence is 13 residues long. V was trimmed by 4 bases and J by 6 bases, leaving 13 bases between them. The CDR3 loop reads CASSLLFWAEQYF. CDR3 coding DNA: TGTGCCAGCAGCCTCCTTTTTTGGGCCGAGCAGTACTTC.